The next 4 T cell receptor beta chains were all read from a single sample in a study of T cells in Graves' hyperthyroidism and ophthalmopathy. Regions amplified from RNA transcripts were the TCR beta CDR3 regions. With the HTBI primer set, the TCR CDR3 went through a first round of RT-PCR. TCRdb re-analysed the multiplex PCR reads in MiXCR, keeping a single row per CDR3 protein. Of about 280,000 distinct CDR3 sequences in the sample, 25% to 30% were seen once. Sequenced material: blood. Receptors were obtained from a man aged 40-50 years with Graves' hyperthyroidism that later progressed to Graves' ophthalmopathy.

The CDR3 loop reads CSARDGRLPEAFF. CDR3 in DNA: TGCAGTGCTAGAGATGGGAGGCTACCTGAAGCTTTCTTT. The genes are TRBV20-1 and TRBJ1-1; D is undetermined. V gave up 0 bases and J gave up 6 bases, with 11 bases separating them. The CDR3 totals 13 residues. Germline-derived CDR1 and CDR2 are DFQATT and SNEGSKA (reference sequence).

Ten or more counts support this clonotype. The gene calls are TRBV27 and TRBJ2-7, with a tentative D call TRBD1 (6 bases). V lost 1 base and J 4 bases, leaving 11 bases between the germline ends. Germline-derived CDR1 and CDR2 are MNHEY and SMNVEV (reference sequence). The CDR3 is 14 amino acids. Here the CDR3 DNA reads TGTGCCAGCAGTTTATTTGTAGGGGGATACGAGCAGTACTTC. This encodes CASSLFVGGYEQYF.

This clonotype was counted a few times. This chain links TRBV3-1 with TRBJ2-2; D remains unclear. V shed 0 bases and J shed 6 bases, with 8 bases lying between them. The CDR3 contains 14 residues. The germline gives CDR1 LGHDT, CDR2 YNNKEL (reference sequence). The CDR3 DNA follows: TGTGCCAGCAGCCAAGATCCGAGTCCCGGGGAGCTGTTTTTT. Residues: CASSQDPSPGELFF.

This clonotype was observed many times. CDR3 in DNA: TGTGCCAGCAGTAAACTGGACCACTCGGGAGCCTATGGCTACACCTTC. This encodes CASSKLDHSGAYGYTF. J is TRBJ1-2 and V is TRBV6-1; D is uncertain. The V gene lost 5 bases and the J gene lost 4 bases, with 20 bases spanning the gap. This CDR3 contains 16 residues. The germline CDR1 and CDR2 sequences are MNHNS and SASEGT.